Listed below are T cell receptor beta chains from one sample, sequenced in a study of T-cell memory formation after mild COVID-19. In TCRdb, the 5' RACE reads were re-called with MiXCR into one record per CDR3 protein. The data contain hundreds of thousands of distinct CDR3 sequences, approximately 27% of them singletons. The specimen sequenced was PBMCs or a T cell subset sorted from them (not recorded which). These receptors were collected from an adult woman who had mild COVID-19 (a few samples of this study predate the infection). Cell type and time point are not known. Both conserved end residues are part of each CDR3. The D gene is left open where the match is weak. Only some rows state a clone size, as once, few, many or a class for expanded clones.

>NA|TRBV29-1|NA|TRBJ1-1
CSAGNTEAFF
TGCAGCGCAGGGAACACTGAAGCTTTCTTT
>medium-sized|TRBV12-3/TRBV12-4|NA|TRBJ2-3
CASSFTDTQYF
TGTGCCAGCAGCTTCACAGATACGCAGTATTTT
>NA|TRBV30|NA|TRBJ1-1
CAWSVLPGGTEAFF
TGTGCCTGGAGTGTACTGCCCGGGGGCACTGAAGCTTTCTTT
>NA|TRBV27|NA|TRBJ2-2
CASKRGWTGELFF
TGTGCCAGCAAACGTGGGTGGACCGGGGAGCTGTTTTTT
>NA|TRBV15|NA|TRBJ1-6
CATSRDGRNSPLHF
TGTGCCACCAGCAGAGATGGTAGGAATTCACCCCTCCACTTT
>few|TRBV4-3|NA|TRBJ2-7
CASSPAVGLHAYEQYF
TGCGCCAGCAGCCCGGCGGTTGGGCTGCATGCGTACGAGCAGTACTTC
>NA|TRBV11-1|TRBD2|TRBJ2-5
CASSSTTSGMYVETQYF
TGTGCCAGCAGCTCTACGACTAGCGGGATGTACGTAGAGACCCAGTACTTC
>NA|TRBV7-9|NA|TRBJ2-7
CASSLGVVGDGHEQYF
TGTGCCAGCAGCTTAGGCGTTGTGGGAGACGGGCACGAGCAGTACTTC
>few|TRBV6-5|NA|TRBJ2-7
CASSWRPLYEQYF
TGTGCCAGCAGCTGGCGGCCTCTTTACGAGCAGTACTTC
>few|TRBV12-5|TRBD2|TRBJ2-1
CASGLPRTSGDYNEQFF
TGTGCTAGTGGTTTGCCGCGGACTAGCGGAGACTACAATGAGCAGTTCTTC
>few|TRBV6-5|NA|TRBJ1-2
CASSYRVRGNYGYTF
TGTGCCAGCAGTTACAGGGTTAGGGGGAACTATGGCTACACCTTC
>NA|TRBV5-4|TRBD2|TRBJ2-3
CASSSLAGGRGDTQYF
TGTGCCAGCAGCTCGCTAGCGGGGGGGCGGGGAGATACGCAGTATTTT
>NA|TRBV29-1|NA|TRBJ2-5
CSVEVAGTPLGTQYF
TGCAGCGTTGAAGTGGCCGGGACACCCCTGGGGACCCAGTACTTC
>NA|TRBV12-3/TRBV12-4|NA|TRBJ2-3
CASSFSHEGTDTQYF
TGTGCCAGCAGTTTTAGCCACGAGGGCACAGATACGCAGTATTTT
>NA|TRBV4-1|NA|TRBJ2-2
CASSQEIRNTGELFF
TGCGCCAGCAGCCAAGAAATAAGGAACACCGGGGAGCTGTTTTTT
>NA|TRBV29-1|TRBD1|TRBJ2-5
CSAGTAQETQYF
TGCAGCGCTGGGACAGCTCAAGAGACCCAGTACTTC
>few|TRBV12-3/TRBV12-4|NA|TRBJ2-7
CASSLEYGYEQYF
TGTGCCAGCAGTTTAGAATACGGGTACGAGCAGTACTTC
>few|TRBV7-2|TRBD1|TRBJ1-2
CASSPSGTGGAGANYGYTF
TGTGCCAGCAGTCCATCCGGGACAGGGGGCGCAGGAGCTAACTATGGCTACACCTTC
>few|TRBV6-5|NA|TRBJ2-7
CASSPHSSYEQYF
TGTGCCAGCAGTCCCCATTCGTCCTACGAGCAGTACTTC
>few|TRBV10-3|TRBD2|TRBJ2-5
CAISLGLAGGQETQYF
TGTGCCATCAGTTTGGGACTAGCGGGGGGCCAAGAGACCCAGTACTTC
>NA|TRBV5-5|TRBD2|TRBJ2-1
CASSMGLAGGEEQFF
TGTGCCAGCAGCATGGGACTAGCGGGAGGAGAGGAGCAGTTCTTC
>NA|TRBV27|NA|TRBJ2-7
CASSLLGGSSYEQYF
TGTGCCAGCAGTTTATTAGGCGGATCCTCCTACGAGCAGTACTTC
>NA|TRBV20-1|TRBD2|TRBJ2-1
CSARSSGRGPTEQFF
TGCAGTGCTAGGTCCAGCGGGAGGGGTCCCACTGAGCAGTTCTTC
>NA|TRBV12-3/TRBV12-4|NA|TRBJ2-5
CASSLSLGAQETQYF
TGTGCCAGCAGTTTGAGTCTCGGGGCCCAAGAGACCCAGTACTTC
>NA|TRBV5-1|TRBD1|TRBJ2-1
CASSLGGQSYNEQFF
TGCGCCAGCAGCTTGGGGGGACAGAGTTACAATGAGCAGTTCTTC
>NA|TRBV18|NA|TRBJ2-1
CASSPFAGTYNEQFF
TGTGCCAGCTCACCTTTCGCCGGGACCTACAATGAGCAGTTCTTC
>NA|TRBV5-1|NA|TRBJ2-3
CASGQSSTDTQYF
TGCGCCAGCGGACAGTCCAGCACAGATACGCAGTATTTT
>NA|TRBV10-3|TRBD2|TRBJ2-1
CATAELRGGDNEQFF
TGTGCCACCGCTGAGCTAAGGGGAGGGGACAATGAGCAGTTCTTC
>NA|TRBV15|TRBD1|TRBJ2-3
CATSRPQGGDTQYF
TGTGCCACCAGCAGACCACAGGGGGGAGATACGCAGTATTTT
>NA|TRBV6-5|NA|TRBJ1-1
CASRTANTEAFF
TGTGCCAGCAGGACAGCTAACACTGAAGCTTTCTTT
>many|TRBV5-1|NA|TRBJ1-1
CASSLYDTEAFF
TGCGCCAGCAGCTTGTACGACACTGAAGCTTTCTTT
>NA|TRBV7-8|NA|TRBJ1-6
CASSLTGQSSYNSPLHF
TGTGCCAGCAGCTTAACAGGCCAGAGCTCCTATAATTCACCCCTCCACTTT
>NA|TRBV20-1|NA|TRBJ2-1
CSARVPGYNEQFF
TGCAGTGCTAGGGTGCCAGGTTACAATGAGCAGTTCTTC
>NA|TRBV6-2/TRBV6-3|NA|TRBJ2-3
CASIGRDSDTQYF
TGTGCCAGCATAGGCAGGGACTCGGATACGCAGTATTTT
>few|TRBV12-3/TRBV12-4|NA|TRBJ2-3
CASSFIVGPSTDTQYF
TGTGCCAGCAGTTTTATTGTGGGACCTAGCACAGATACGCAGTATTTT
>NA|TRBV5-1|NA|TRBJ1-2
CASSLGSSDYGYTF
TGCGCCAGCAGCTTGGGAAGCAGCGACTATGGCTACACCTTC
>NA|TRBV7-9|NA|TRBJ2-1
CASSLAEGGYNEQFF
TGTGCCAGCAGCTTGGCGGAGGGCGGGTACAATGAGCAGTTCTTC
>few|TRBV24-1|TRBD1|TRBJ1-1
CATSDPNTGDEAFF
TGTGCCACCAGTGACCCAAATACAGGGGATGAAGCTTTCTTT
>NA|TRBV3-1|TRBD2|TRBJ2-5
CASSQDLGLAPETQYF
TGTGCCAGCAGCCAAGATCTAGGACTAGCCCCAGAGACCCAGTACTTC
>few|TRBV2|TRBD2|TRBJ2-3
CASNVLAGNGDTQYF
TGTGCCAGCAATGTACTAGCGGGGAATGGAGATACGCAGTATTTT
>NA|TRBV10-2|NA|TRBJ2-7
CASSEPWQGPYEQYF
TGCGCCAGCAGTGAACCGTGGCAGGGGCCCTACGAGCAGTACTTC
>few|TRBV25-1|NA|TRBJ2-7
CASSGYTGRAYEQYF
TGTGCCAGCAGTGGTTACACAGGGAGGGCATACGAGCAGTACTTC
>NA|TRBV12-3/TRBV12-4|NA|TRBJ2-1
CASSSPGSTIHNEQFF
TGTGCCAGCAGTTCACCGGGATCGACTATCCACAATGAGCAGTTCTTC
>NA|TRBV7-3|TRBD1|TRBJ2-7
CASSLTGGQSYEQYF
TGTGCCAGCAGCTTAACAGGGGGCCAATCCTACGAGCAGTACTTC
>NA|TRBV2|TRBD1|TRBJ2-2
CASSEAQGAVAGELFF
TGTGCCAGCAGTGAAGCGCAGGGGGCGGTGGCCGGGGAGCTGTTTTTT
>NA|TRBV10-3|TRBD1|TRBJ1-2
CAIGTGTVYGYTF
TGTGCCATAGGAACCGGGACAGTCTATGGCTACACCTTC
>NA|TRBV2|TRBD2|TRBJ2-1
CASSPRTSGGAWNEQFF
TGTGCCAGCAGTCCCCGGACTAGCGGGGGGGCCTGGAATGAGCAGTTCTTC
>few|TRBV5-1|NA|TRBJ2-3
CASRGSVSTDTQYF
TGCGCCAGCAGGGGTAGCGTCAGCACAGATACGCAGTATTTT
>NA|TRBV3-1|NA|TRBJ1-2
CASSYGTPGNGYTF
TGTGCCAGCAGCTACGGGACTCCGGGGAATGGCTACACCTTC
>NA|TRBV7-6|TRBD1|TRBJ1-2
CASSSETGRSGYTF
TGTGCCAGCAGCTCCGAGACAGGGCGGAGTGGCTACACCTTC
>NA|TRBV5-5|TRBD2|TRBJ2-7
CASSLVPSGTYEQYF
TGTGCCAGCAGCTTGGTTCCTAGCGGGACGTACGAGCAGTACTTC